This record concerns one T cell receptor beta chain sequence. Its antigen is not known. Each Susac syndrome patient had definite or probable disease by recently defined criteria. The data are from a study of CD8 T cells in Susac syndrome. Study-wide background: Roughly 8 of the sequenced Susac syndrome patients were in remission, and six had active disease. General study results and limits: Susac-specific public clones numbered around 16 in total CD8+ repertoires (and about 5 in CD8+ TEMRA repertoires).

When the RNA was reverse transcribed, random hexamers were used with an input of about 0.45 to 1 ug. TCRdb analysed the immunoSEQ multiplex PCR reads with MiXCR anew, one entry per CDR3 protein. The sample shows 75,000 to 80,000 distinct CDR3 sequences, approximately 93% of them seen only once. The CDR3 consists of 14 residues. Germline lookup yields CDR1 SGHRS and CDR2 YFSETQ. With 7 bases removed from V and 2 bases from J, the gap between germline ends came to 13 bases. V is TRBV5-1 and J is TRBJ1-5; D ambiguous. The receptor comes from a human donor with Susac syndrome. The sequenced material came from CD8+ T cells from PBMCs. The CDR3 DNA is TGCGCCAGCTTCAGTTTAGAAGGCAATCAGCCCCAGCATTTT. It specifies CASFSLEGNQPQHF.